The 22 T cell receptor beta chains below were found in one sample sequenced in a study of blood T cells in healthy people across ages. Combining a sample-barcoded 5' primer with a J-beta primer mix, a second PCR ran for roughly 7 to 11 cycles. MiXCR was run by TCRdb on the 5' RACE reads, yielding one entry per CDR3 protein. The data hold about 1.4 million distinct CDR3 sequences, with 45% to 70% observed a single time. The material sequenced was blood. Every receptor here comes from a man between 18 and 35 years old in good health.

This chain links TRBV5-1 with TRBJ2-4; D ambiguous. The end of the DNA aligns better with TRBJ2-7, so the J call may be wrong. The CDR3 runs 15 residues. CDR1 and CDR2 (germline): SGHRS, YFSETQ. The CDR3 spells CASSLESSAIYEQYF. CDR3 nucleotides: TGCGCCAGCAGCTTGGAATCCTCTGCCATCTACGAGCAGTACTTC.

This clonotype was seen more than once but under ten times. The rearrangement links TRBV10-3 to TRBJ1-2; 8 bases fit TRBD1. With V trimmed by 2 bases and J by 5 bases, 4 bases remained unmatched. The CDR3 loop spans 14 amino acids. In germline, CDR1 is ENHRY, CDR2 SYGVKD. The CDR3 coding sequence is TGTGCCATCAGTGAGGCAGGGGGCCCATATGGCTACACCTTC. Translation gives CAISEAGGPYGYTF.

V and J are TRBV10-3 and TRBJ1-5; 7 nucleotides line up with TRBD1. The germline CDR1 and CDR2 sequences are ENHRY and SYGVKD. The trim removed 2 bases at V and 2 bases at J, leaving 6 bases unmatched. CDR3 length: 16 residues. The CDR3 DNA is TGTGCCATCAGTGAGGTTGGGACAGCGGGCAATCAGCCCCAGCATTTT. Translating gives CAISEVGTAGNQPQHF.

The gene calls are TRBV3-1 and TRBJ1-2; 8 positions match TRBD1. The germline gives CDR1 LGHDT, CDR2 YNNKEL (reference sequence). V was pared by 1 base and J by 5 bases, with 6 bases of the junction left unmatched. The CDR3 totals 15 residues. CDR3 DNA sequence: TGTGCCAGCAGCCAAGTACGGGACAGGAATTATGGCTACACCTTC. Its protein is CASSQVRDRNYGYTF.

This rearrangement joins TRBV27 to TRBJ1-5; D not resolved. Trimming cost V 7 bases and J 3 bases, with 22 bases left between them. This CDR3 contains 17 residues. From germline, CDR1 is MNHEY and CDR2 SMNVEV (reference sequence). In DNA, the CDR3 is TGTGCCAGCACCGAGGGTGGGCTTTTAGGGCCCAATCAGCCCCAGCATTTT. This codes for CASTEGGLLGPNQPQHF.

This CDR3 reads CASSQNEGLADNEQFF. The CDR3, as DNA: TGCGCCAGCAGCCAAAACGAGGGACTAGCGGACAATGAGCAGTTCTTC. The V call is TRBV4-1, the J call TRBJ2-1; 11 nucleotides agree with TRBD2. The CDR3 runs to 16 residues. Germline V CDR1 and CDR2: MGHRA, YSYEKL. V lost 2 bases and J lost 5; bases outside the gene matches: 5.

V usage is TRBV6-1 and J usage is TRBJ2-3; TRBD2 is a possible D gene (5 bases). The ends were cut back, 7 bases at V and 5 bases at J, with 10 bases in the middle. Germline lookup yields CDR1 MNHNS and CDR2 SASEGT. There are 12 residues in the CDR3. CDR3 region: CASTGNEDTQYF. As DNA, the CDR3 is TGTGCCAGCACGGGGAATGAAGATACGCAGTATTTT.

This sequence joins TRBV29-1 and TRBJ2-7; 12 positions match TRBD1. The last part of the DNA fits TRBJ2-5 better; the J call may be wrong. Germline CDR1 SQVTM, CDR2 ANQGSEA. The CDR3 consists of 14 residues. CDR3 DNA sequence: TGCAGCGTCGCTGGGACAGGGGGCTCAGAGACCCAGTACTTC. As protein: CSVAGTGGSETQYF.

The CDR3 region has the DNA TGCAGTGTTAGTGTGCGAAACCCCAGTCCATATGGCTACACCTTC. Its translation is CSVSVRNPSPYGYTF. The rearrangement links TRBV20-1 to TRBJ1-2; no clear D. This CDR3 has 15 residues. Deletions cut 7 bases from V and 5 bases from J, with 23 bases between. In germline, CDR1 is DFQATT, CDR2 SNEGSKA (reference sequence).

V and J are TRBV6-2 or TRBV6-3 and TRBJ1-6; D not resolved. Per germline, CDR1 MNHEY and CDR2 SVGEGT. The CDR3 totals 14 residues. The ends were cut back, 7 bases at V and 11 bases at J, with 18 bases in the middle. The CDR3 nucleotides read TGTGCCAGCACCGATTTTGGTGTGAGTCCACCCCTCCACTTT. It encodes CASTDFGVSPPLHF.

This clonotype came up a few times. This rearrangement joins TRBV11-2 to TRBJ1-2, with D unclear. The CDR3 has 14 amino acids. The germline V gene has CDR1 SGHAT and CDR2 FQNNGV. Trimming stripped 1 base from V and 5 bases from J, with 11 bases between. CDR3 bases: TGTGCCAGCAGCTTAGGGGGTGGGCGTTATGGCTACACCTTC. This codes for CASSLGGGRYGYTF.

DNA of the CDR3: TGTGCCAGCAGCTTAGAAGCAGCCTATCCCGGACAGGGAATACATTACGAGCAGTACTTC. Its translation: CASSLEAAYPGQGIHYEQYF. The chain links TRBV11-2 to TRBJ2-5, with TRBD1 matching over 8 bases. TRBJ2-7 matches the DNA end more closely, so the J call is doubtful. The CDR3 runs 20 residues. Germline CDR1 reads SGHAT; CDR2 reads FQNNGV.

This clonotype was seen only a few times. The CDR3 protein is CASGGGQQYGYTF. DNA of the CDR3: TGTGCCAGCGGAGGAGGACAGCAATATGGCTACACCTTC. This rearrangement joins TRBV27 to TRBJ1-2; D possibly corresponds to TRBD1 (6 bases). The CDR3 is 13 amino acids. Trimming pared 8 bases from V and 5 bases from J, leaving 15 bases between. Germline V gene data show CDR1 as MNHEY and CDR2 as SMNVEV (reference sequence).

This clonotype was seen only a few times. CDR3 loop: CASSLAGQGSGELFF. DNA for the CDR3: TGTGCCAGCAGCTTAGCTGGACAGGGCAGCGGGGAGCTGTTTTTT. The J gene is TRBJ2-2, the V gene TRBV7-6; 8 bases agree with TRBD1. Germline CDR1 SGHVS, CDR2 FNYEAQ. The CDR3 is 15 amino acids. The V gene end was trimmed by 0 bases and the J gene end by 7 bases; junction bases not matched to a gene: 4.

V usage is TRBV4-1 and J usage is TRBJ2-2; D ambiguous. This CDR3 comprises 13 residues. V was clipped by 4 bases and J by 6 bases, with 9 bases between them. Germline V gives CDR1 MGHRA, CDR2 YSYEKL. The CDR3 nucleotides are TGCGCCAGCAGCCCTTCCTCGGCCGGGGAGCTGTTTTTT. Amino acids: CASSPSSAGELFF.

V and J are TRBV24-1 and TRBJ1-2; D is perhaps TRBD1 (6 bases). Trimming shortened V by 3 bases and J by 4 bases, and 14 bases separated the two germline ends. The CDR3 is 15 amino acids. Germline V gives CDR1 KGHDR, CDR2 SFDVKD. In DNA, the CDR3 is TGTGCCACCAGTGATACTACGACAGGAGGCTATGGCTACACCTTC. Amino acids: CATSDTTTGGYGYTF.

About this clonotype itself: The junction departs from the called germline gene at one end, perhaps through a read error. This chain connects TRBV7-4 to TRBJ2-7; 7 nucleotides match TRBD2. CDR3 size: 15 residues. Germline-derived CDR1 and CDR2 are SGHVT and SQSDAQ. Here the CDR3 reads CASNQVGGSVYEQYF. DNA for the CDR3: TGCGCCAGCAACCAAGTGGGGGGGAGCGTCTACGAGCAGTACTTC.

The rearrangement links TRBV28 to TRBJ1-1; 9 nucleotides match TRBD1. This CDR3 has 14 residues. V was clipped by 11 bases and J by 1 base; unmatched bases: 8. Germline V gene lookup returns CDR1 MDHEN and CDR2 SYDVKM. The CDR3 is CAGPGQGPNTEAFF. The CDR3 region has the DNA TGTGCCGGTCCGGGACAGGGCCCGAACACTGAAGCTTTCTTT.

This clonotype was observed a few times. The CDR3 DNA reads TGTGCCAGCAGTTTACCCGGGACTAGCGGACAGGGCAAAAACATTCAGTACTTC. Protein: CASSLPGTSGQGKNIQYF. The chain employs TRBV12-3 or TRBV12-4 and TRBJ2-4, with TRBD2 matching 11 bases. The CDR3 totals 18 residues. The ends lost 2 bases at V and 3 bases at J; junction bases unmatched: 9.

The V and J genes are TRBV13 and TRBJ2-3; 13 bases match TRBD2. Germline values: CDR1 PRHDT, CDR2 FYEKMQ (reference sequence). V was clipped by 6 bases and J by 4 bases; unmatched bases: 7. The CDR3 has 16 amino acids. The CDR3 DNA reads TGTGCCAGCAGGGAGACTAGCGGGGGGCTCGCAGATACGCAGTATTTT. Translated: CASRETSGGLADTQYF.

V usage is TRBV15 and J usage is TRBJ2-3; perhaps TRBD2 as D (6 bases). CDR1 is LNHNV, CDR2 YYDKDF, per germline (reference sequence). This CDR3 has 15 residues. The germline V and J ends were trimmed by 5 bases and 6 bases, with 18 bases remaining between them. The CDR3 DNA reads TGTGCCACCAGCGGAACGGGACTCCCGGCGGATACGCAGTATTTT. The encoded protein is CATSGTGLPADTQYF. Using reference TRBV15 and TRBJ2-3 for the parts outside the CDR3, the full variable domain is DAMVIQNPRYQVTQFGKPVTLSCSQTLNHNVMYWYQQKSSQAPKLLFHYYDKDFNNEADTPDNFQSRRPNTSFCFLDIRSPGLGDTAMYLCATSGTGLPADTQYFGPGTRLTVL.

V is TRBV4-1 and J is TRBJ2-1, with unresolved D. V shed 0 bases and J shed 8 bases, with 11 bases lying between them. Germline CDR1 reads MGHRA; CDR2 reads YSYEKL. The CDR3 has 14 amino acids. CDR3 sequence (DNA): TGCGCCAGCAGCCAAGAGCCGAGATTCTATGAGCAGTTCTTC. Its protein is CASSQEPRFYEQFF.